This is a list of T cell receptor beta chains from one sample in a study of T cell repertoires in cytomegalovirus infection. These receptors lack a known antigen. MiXCR was run by TCRdb on the reads, yielding one entry per CDR3 protein. The profile covers some 940,000 distinct CDR3 sequences, with around 30% appearing a single time and over 11% taken by the ten largest. The sequencing here drew on cultured CD8+ T cells from PBMCs, taken from culture after CMV antigen stimulation. The receptors shown here come from a human donor in good health (CMV status not recorded). Some clones in this sample may be carry-over from other donors' samples. Both conserved end residues are part of each CDR3. A D gene is named only where the DNA matches it firmly. The size entry is marked missing in some rows and otherwise reads once, few, many or a size class.

j_call	clone_size	d_call	v_call	cdr3_nt	cdr3_aa
TRBJ2-3	.	TRBD2	TRBV6-4	TGTGCCAGCAGTGACGTAGCGGGGGGTAGCACAGATACGCAGTATTTT	CASSDVAGGSTDTQYF
TRBJ2-1	few	TRBD2	TRBV20-1	TGCAGTGCTAGCGGGGGGGCTGGCGATGAGCAGTTCTTC	CSASGGAGDEQFF
TRBJ2-3	.	.	TRBV15	TGTGCCACCAGCAGACCCTTCATTGCTAGCACAGATACGCAGTATTTT	CATSRPFIASTDTQYF
TRBJ2-6	few	.	TRBV5-4	TGTGCCAGCAGCTGGGGAGTCAGCTCTGGGGCCAACGTCCTGACTTTC	CASSWGVSSGANVLTF
TRBJ1-2	.	TRBD1	TRBV15	TGTGCCACCAGCGCCGCTCCGGGACAGGAACTCTATGGCTACACCTTC	CATSAAPGQELYGYTF
TRBJ1-2	.	TRBD1	TRBV28	TGTGCCAGCAGTTCCCGGGACAGGGGGCCCTCTAACTATGGCTACACCTTC	CASSSRDRGPSNYGYTF
TRBJ2-2	.	TRBD1	TRBV6-1	TGTGCCAGCAGTGAAGCGCCGGGACAGGGGTCCGGGGAGCTGTTTTTT	CASSEAPGQGSGELFF
TRBJ1-2	few	.	TRBV24-1	TGTGCCACCAGTGACGGGGAATCGGATGGCTACACCTTC	CATSDGESDGYTF
TRBJ2-1	.	.	TRBV10-3	TGTGCCATCAGTGAGACCTCTTCCGCAGGGGTGCAGTTCTTC	CAISETSSAGVQFF
TRBJ1-2	few	TRBD1	TRBV27	TGTGCCAGCAGAGGGGGCAGGGAGGGTGGCTACACCTTC	CASRGGREGGYTF
TRBJ2-5	.	TRBD2	TRBV10-3	TGTGCCATCAGTGATACTAGCGGGGGGTTCCAAGAGACCCAGTACTTC	CAISDTSGGFQETQYF
TRBJ2-1	few	TRBD2	TRBV6-5	TGTGCCAGCAGTTACTCGAGCTACCCAGCGGGGGGGGGTCACAATGAGCAGTTCTTC	CASSYSSYPAGGGHNEQFF
TRBJ1-2	once	TRBD1	TRBV7-9	TGTGCCAGCAACCCTACAGGGGGCAATGGCTACACCTTC	CASNPTGGNGYTF
TRBJ2-1	few	TRBD2	TRBV5-6	TGTGCCAGCAGCTTGGTCCAGGGAGCGGGGAGACTCTACAATGAGCAGTTCTTC	CASSLVQGAGRLYNEQFF
TRBJ2-1	.	.	TRBV20-1	TGCAGTGCTAGAGGTTCCAGATCGAATGAGCAGTTCTTC	CSARGSRSNEQFF
TRBJ1-1	.	.	TRBV6-2/TRBV6-3	TGTGCCAGCAGTTCCGGACGGTCAGTAACTGAAGCTTTCTTT	CASSSGRSVTEAFF
TRBJ2-7	.	TRBD1	TRBV19	TGTGCCAGTAGTAGTCCCCGGGACAGGGACTACGAGCAGTACTTC	CASSSPRDRDYEQYF
TRBJ2-5	.	TRBD1	TRBV10-3	TGTGCCATCGCCGGGACAGGGATAGAGACCCAGTACTTC	CAIAGTGIETQYF
TRBJ1-2	many	.	TRBV7-6	TGTGCCAGCAGTTACGGGGAGGGTGCTAACTATGGCTACACCTTC	CASSYGEGANYGYTF
TRBJ1-2	.	.	TRBV27	TGTGCCAGCAGTTTTTACAGGGACTATGGCTACACCTTC	CASSFYRDYGYTF
TRBJ2-7	.	.	TRBV2	TGTGCCAGCAGTGAAATAGAAGTCCCTCGGTACTTC	CASSEIEVPRYF
TRBJ2-3	.	TRBD2	TRBV4-1	TGCGCCAGCAGCCAAAAAGGAAGACTAGCGGGGGGACCAAAGACACCAGATACGCAGTATTTT	CASSQKGRLAGGPKTPDTQYF
TRBJ2-6	.	TRBD1	TRBV28	TGTGCCAGCACGTATACCGGGACAGGGGTATACTCTGGGGCCAACGTCCTGACTTTC	CASTYTGTGVYSGANVLTF
TRBJ1-1	.	.	TRBV4-3	TGCGCCAGCAGCCAAAGTTTGTGGTCAGGGAGGACTGAAGCTTTCTTT	CASSQSLWSGRTEAFF
TRBJ1-3	.	.	TRBV6-1	TGTGCCAGCAGTGAGTCACCTCCCGCCTCTGGAAACACCATATATTTT	CASSESPPASGNTIYF
TRBJ2-1	.	.	TRBV27	TGTGCCAGCAGTTTCCGACAGCCGGCTCGCTACAATGAGCAGTTCTTC	CASSFRQPARYNEQFF
TRBJ1-5	many	TRBD1	TRBV23-1	TGCGCCAGCAGTCCTTCCGGGACAGGGACCTACATTTCTGGCAATCAGCCCCAGCATTTT	CASSPSGTGTYISGNQPQHF